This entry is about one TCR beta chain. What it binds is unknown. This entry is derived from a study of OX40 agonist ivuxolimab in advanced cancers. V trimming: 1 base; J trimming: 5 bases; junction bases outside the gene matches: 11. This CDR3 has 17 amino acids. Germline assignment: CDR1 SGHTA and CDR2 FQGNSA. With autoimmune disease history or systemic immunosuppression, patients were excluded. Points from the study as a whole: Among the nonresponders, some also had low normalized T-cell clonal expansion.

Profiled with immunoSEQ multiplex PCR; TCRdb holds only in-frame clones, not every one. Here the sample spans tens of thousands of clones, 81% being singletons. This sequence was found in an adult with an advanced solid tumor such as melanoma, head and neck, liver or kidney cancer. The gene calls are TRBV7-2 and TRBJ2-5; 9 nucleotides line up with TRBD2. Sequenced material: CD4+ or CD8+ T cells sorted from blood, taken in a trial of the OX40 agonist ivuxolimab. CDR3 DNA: TGTGCCAGCAGCTTAGGTGGTAGCGGGAGCTTCCGGGAGACCCAGTACTTC. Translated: CASSLGGSGSFRETQYF.